The 26 T cell receptor beta chains below come from one sample, sequenced in a study of blood T cell repertoires in COVID-19. Sequencing used immunoSEQ multiplex PCR; TCRdb keeps in-frame clones, though not all of them. Found here are fewer than 130,000 clones, around 85% of them singletons; the top ten hold approximately 22%. Sequences were obtained from peripheral blood. The source of these receptors is a man between 65 and 85 years old with active or convalescent COVID-19.

The genes are TRBV5-5 and TRBJ1-4; 8 bases map to TRBD1. The CDR3 sequence is 14 residues long. Trimming took 4 bases from V and 7 from J; bases not matched to a gene: 6. Germline values: CDR1 SGHKS, CDR2 YYEKEE (reference sequence). In nucleotides, the CDR3 is TGTGCCAGCAGCCCGAACAGGGGGGGTGAAAAACTGTTTTTT. Its translation: CASSPNRGGEKLFF.

This clone was picked up a small number of times. The V and J genes are TRBV27 and TRBJ2-7, with D tentatively TRBD1 (5 bases). This CDR3 contains 14 residues. CDR1 MNHEY and CDR2 SMNVEV come from the germline V gene (reference sequence). The V and J ends lost 2 bases and 4 bases respectively, with 12 bases between them. CDR3 sequence reads: CASSLDGRVYEQYF. The CDR3 DNA sequence: TGTGCCAGCAGTTTAGATGGCAGGGTTTACGAGCAGTACTTC.

This clone was seen only a few times. The rearrangement uses TRBV7-2 and TRBJ1-1, with D possibly matching TRBD1 (6 bases). Trimming stripped 7 bases from V and 7 bases from J, with 22 bases between. CDR3 length equals 15 residues. Per the germline V gene, CDR1 is SGHTA and CDR2 is FQGNSA. DNA for the CDR3: TGTGCCAGCAACCGCTACCTCGAACAGGGAGATGAAGCTTTCTTT. Translating it yields CASNRYLEQGDEAFF.

This clone occurred once. V gene TRBV2 combines with J gene TRBJ1-5; D remains ambiguous. Trimming took off 0 bases at V and 5 bases at J, with 8 bases between the two ends. The CDR3 covers 14 residues. Per the germline V gene, CDR1 is SNHLY and CDR2 is FYNNEI. This chain's CDR3 is CASSEALRDQPQHF. CDR3 bases: TGTGCCAGCAGTGAAGCGCTTCGGGATCAGCCCCAGCATTTT. Full variable domain (rest looked up from reference TRBV2 and TRBJ1-5): EPEVTQTPSHQVTQMGQEVILRCVPISNHLYFYWYRQILGQKVEFLVSFYNNEISEKSEIFDDQFSVERPDGSNFTLKIRSTKLEDSAMYFCASSEALRDQPQHFGDGTRLSIL.

The chain is built from TRBV7-9 and TRBJ1-1; TRBD1 aligns across 7 bases. After removal of 3 bases from V and 0 bases from J, the junction contained 1 base not matched to a gene. The CDR3 totals 14 residues. CDR1 SEHNR and CDR2 FQNEAQ come from the germline V gene (reference sequence). The CDR3 region is CASSFGQVNTEAFF. As DNA, the CDR3 is TGTGCCAGCAGCTTCGGACAGGTGAACACTGAAGCTTTCTTT.

This clone was detected only once. The chain uses TRBV3-1 (or the pseudogene TRBV3-2) and TRBJ1-2, with TRBD1 matching over 7 bases. V was clipped by 4 bases and J by 2 bases; unmatched bases: 4. Per germline, CDR1 LGHDT and CDR2 YNNKEL (reference sequence). CDR3 length equals 14 residues. CDR3 sequence reads: CASSPSGGNYGYTF. The CDR3 bases are TGTGCCAGCAGCCCATCAGGGGGAAACTATGGCTACACCTTC.

This clone has only a few counts. The genes are TRBV7-8 and TRBJ2-1; 12 bases are shared with TRBD2. Germline assignment: CDR1 SGHVS and CDR2 FQNEAQ. This CDR3 region has 15 residues. With 2 bases clipped from V and 9 bases from J, the junction kept 5 bases outside the gene matches. The CDR3: CASSLTLAGGAEQFF. The CDR3 region has the DNA TGTGCCAGCAGCTTAACGCTAGCGGGAGGGGCTGAGCAGTTCTTC.

CDR3 sequence reads: CATSRADRAAEAFF. Here the CDR3 DNA reads TGTGCCACCAGCAGGGCCGACAGGGCCGCTGAAGCTTTCTTT. This rearrangement joins TRBV15 to TRBJ1-1; 7 positions match TRBD1. Germline V gives CDR1 LNHNV, CDR2 YYDKDF (reference sequence). This CDR3 contains 14 residues. With V trimmed by 3 bases and J by 6 bases, 7 bases remained unmatched.

A single count supports this clone. This chain joins TRBV5-6 and TRBJ2-3, with D unclear. V lost 0 bases, J lost 0 bases, and 5 bases lay in between. CDR1 SGHDT and CDR2 YYEEEE come from the germline V gene. CDR3 length equals 14 residues. Written as DNA, the CDR3 is TGTGCCAGCAGCTTGGTTTATAGCACAGATACGCAGTATTTT. It is translated as CASSLVYSTDTQYF.

This clone was seen a handful of times. V and J are TRBV24-1 and TRBJ2-3; 10 nucleotides match TRBD2. The CDR3 covers 16 residues. Germline loops: CDR1 KGHDR, CDR2 SFDVKD. V gave up 3 bases and J gave up 4 bases; unmatched junction bases: 6. CDR3 sequence: CATSDPLAGEADTQYF. The DNA for the CDR3 is TGTGCCACCAGTGATCCTCTAGCGGGAGAGGCAGATACGCAGTATTTT.

V and J are TRBV9 and TRBJ2-6; 12 bases fit TRBD2. The ends lost 0 bases at V and 4 bases at J; junction bases unmatched: 8. This CDR3 has 19 amino acids. From germline, CDR1 is SGDLS and CDR2 YYNGEE. In DNA form, the CDR3 reads TGTGCCAGCAGCGTAGAGGCTAGCGGGAGGGCCTCCGGGGCCAACGTCCTGACTTTC. Protein: CASSVEASGRASGANVLTF.

The chain links TRBV5-1 to TRBJ1-4; TRBD1 agrees at 7 bases. From germline, CDR1 is SGHRS and CDR2 YFSETQ. With V trimmed by 4 bases and J by 7 bases, 7 bases remained unmatched. CDR3 size: 14 residues. CDR3 sequence reads: CASSQQGNSEKLFF. The CDR3 nucleotides read TGCGCCAGCAGCCAACAGGGGAATTCTGAAAAACTGTTTTTT. Looking up the rest from reference TRBV5-1 and TRBJ1-4 gives the full variable domain: KAGVTQTPRYLIKTRGQQVTLSCSPISGHRSVSWYQQTPGQGLQFLFEYFSETQRNKGNFPGRFSGRQFSNSRSEMNVSTLELGDSALYLCASSQQGNSEKLFFGSGTQLSVL.

This sequence joins TRBV3-1 (or the pseudogene TRBV3-2) and TRBJ2-5; D is undetermined. The CDR3 is made up of 13 amino acids. The V end lost 8 bases, the J end lost 3 bases, and 13 bases lay between the germline ends. CDR1 and CDR2 from the germline V gene are LGHDT and YNNKEL (reference sequence). The chain's CDR3 is CASRPHGEETQYF. CDR3 DNA sequence: TGTGCCAGCCGACCACACGGAGAAGAGACCCAGTACTTC.

J is TRBJ2-1 and V is TRBV15; TRBD1 agrees at 7 bases. The CDR3 contains 15 residues. J gave up 6 bases and V 2 bases, and 7 bases lay outside the gene matches. Germline loops: CDR1 LNHNV, CDR2 YYDKDF (reference sequence). In DNA, the CDR3 is TGTGCCACCAGCAGAACCGGGACAGCACTCAATGAGCAGTTCTTC. Amino acid sequence: CATSRTGTALNEQFF.

V usage is TRBV28 and J usage is TRBJ1-4; D gene uncertain. CDR1 is MDHEN and CDR2 is SYDVKM in the germline V gene. Trimming took 5 bases from V and 5 from J, leaving 6 bases between them. There are 12 residues in the CDR3. The CDR3 sequence: CASSDGNEKLFF. CDR3 in DNA: TGTGCCAGCAGTGACGGGAATGAAAAACTGTTTTTT.

Comments on this clone: In the same sample, other DNA sequences code for this CDR3. The genes are TRBV9 and TRBJ1-3; D not certain. The germline V gene encodes CDR1 SGDLS and CDR2 YYNGEE. The CDR3 totals 13 residues. Trimming pared 7 bases from V and 0 bases from J, leaving 8 bases between. Here the CDR3 DNA reads TGTGCCAGCTCCACGAGCTCTGGAAACACCATATATTTT. It encodes CASSTSSGNTIYF. Full variable domain (outside the CDR3, taken from reference TRBV9 and TRBJ1-3): DSGVTQTPKHLITATGQRVTLRCSPRSGDLSVYWYQQSLDQGLQFLIQYYNGEERAKGNILERFSAQQFPDLHSELNLSSLELGDSALYFCASSTSSGNTIYFGEGSWLTVV.

This rearrangement joins TRBV11-2 to TRBJ1-5; no firm D call. With 3 bases removed from V and 4 bases from J, the gap between germline ends came to 10 bases. The CDR3 extends over 14 amino acids. CDR1 and CDR2 (germline): SGHAT, FQNNGV. This CDR3 reads CASSFAPRNQPQHF. CDR3 sequence (DNA): TGTGCCAGCAGCTTTGCCCCCCGGAATCAGCCCCAGCATTTT.

The chain recombines TRBV30 with TRBJ1-5; no reliable D call. CDR3 length: 13 amino acids. V was shortened by 5 bases and J by 0 bases, with 8 bases between the two germline ends. CDR1 and CDR2 from the germline V gene are GTSNPN and SVGIG (reference sequence). This CDR3 is CAWGSYSNQPQHF. CDR3 nucleotides: TGTGCCTGGGGGAGTTATAGCAATCAGCCCCAGCATTTT.

V gene TRBV21-1 combines with J gene TRBJ2-4; TRBD2 is taken as the D call from the table, unchecked against the DNA. TRBV21-1 is designated a pseudogene. This CDR3 contains 16 residues. The CDR3 DNA reads TGTGCCAGCAGTGTAAGGTTTGGGACTCCAAAAAACATTCAGTACTTC. The encoded protein is CASSVRFGTPKNIQYF.

The chain employs TRBV30 and TRBJ2-2, with 10 bases that match TRBD2. Losses at the gene ends were 0 bases for V and 7 bases for J; bases not matched to a gene: 8. CDR3 length: 16 amino acids. Germline V gives CDR1 GTSNPN, CDR2 SVGIG (reference sequence). As DNA, the CDR3 is TGTGCCTGGAGTGTCGCTAGCGGGGGATCTCTCGGGGAGCTGTTTTTT. Encoded protein: CAWSVASGGSLGELFF.

This sequence joins TRBV15 and TRBJ1-3; D is unresolved. Trimming shortened V by 0 bases and J by 0 bases, and 9 bases separated the two germline ends. This CDR3 comprises 16 residues. The germline V gene has CDR1 LNHNV and CDR2 YYDKDF (reference sequence). The CDR3 protein is CATSRDLESSGNTIYF. The CDR3 DNA sequence: TGTGCCACCAGCAGAGATTTGGAGAGCTCTGGAAACACCATATATTTT.

V usage is TRBV20-1 and J usage is TRBJ1-2; no clear D gene. This CDR3 contains 11 residues. Germline values: CDR1 DFQATT, CDR2 SNEGSKA (reference sequence). V was clipped by 7 bases and J by 0 bases, with 6 bases between them. CDR3 residues: CSVASNYGYTF. The CDR3 nucleotides read TGCAGTGTAGCTTCTAACTATGGCTACACCTTC.

In its sample, this clone was seen a few times. The chain links TRBV5-1 to TRBJ2-7; D might be TRBD1 (6 bases). CDR3 length: 13 residues. Germline V gives CDR1 SGHRS, CDR2 YFSETQ. Trimming took 4 bases from V and 0 from J, leaving 8 bases between them. CDR3 DNA: TGCGCCAGCAGCCGGGACACCTCCTACGAGCAGTACTTC. Amino acid sequence: CASSRDTSYEQYF.

This chain uses TRBV2 with TRBJ2-1; 12 bases map to TRBD1. The CDR3 loop spans 12 amino acids. V dropped 3 bases and J dropped 14; count of bases not matched to a gene: 2. Germline loops: CDR1 SNHLY, CDR2 FYNNEI. This CDR3 reads CASSEGQGAKFF. For the CDR3, the DNA is TGTGCCAGCAGTGAGGGACAGGGGGCTAAGTTCTTC. The entire variable domain, with the rest obtained from reference TRBV2 and TRBJ2-1, is as follows: EPEVTQTPSHQVTQMGQEVILRCVPISNHLYFYWYRQILGQKVEFLVSFYNNEISEKSEIFDDQFSVERPDGSNFTLKIRSTKLEDSAMYFCASSEGQGAKFFGPGTRLTVL.

This chain joins TRBV19 and TRBJ2-6, with D uncertain. The CDR3 is 15 residues long. Germline V gives CDR1 LNHDA, CDR2 SQIVND (reference sequence). V dropped 7 bases and J dropped 1 base, with 11 bases sitting between them. The CDR3 nucleotides are TGTGCCAGTACTCGAGTACGATCTGGGGCCAACGTCCTGACTTTC. Protein sequence: CASTRVRSGANVLTF.

The V and J genes are TRBV9 and TRBJ2-1, with D perhaps matching TRBD2 (5 bases). This CDR3 has 14 residues. V lost 0 bases and J 10 bases, leaving 14 bases between the germline ends. Germline V CDR1 and CDR2: SGDLS, YYNGEE. CDR3 sequence: CASSVGDYGSEQFF. In DNA, the CDR3 is TGTGCCAGCAGCGTAGGTGACTACGGGTCCGAGCAGTTCTTC.